A single sample gave rise to the 9 T cell receptor beta chains below, sequenced in a study of T-cell memory formation after mild COVID-19. TCRdb analysed the 5' RACE reads with MiXCR anew, one entry per CDR3 protein. The sample has about 390,000 distinct CDR3 sequences, about 17% seen once. The sample comprised PBMCs or a T cell subset sorted from them (not recorded which). These TCRs come from a man aged 18 to 35 who had mild COVID-19 (a few samples of this study predate the infection). Cell type and time point are not known.

V and J are TRBV5-6 and TRBJ2-7; D is uncertain. Germline values: CDR1 SGHDT, CDR2 YYEEEE. The ends were cut back, 3 bases at V and 0 bases at J, with 16 bases in the middle. The CDR3 runs 16 residues. CDR3 sequence (DNA): TGTGCCAGCAGCTCACTCCTACTCAGGACCTCCTACGAGCAGTACTTC. It specifies CASSSLLLRTSYEQYF.

This clonotype was seen repeatedly, ten times or more. The chain joins TRBV10-3 to TRBJ1-5; the D is unclear. Germline CDR1 ENHRY, CDR2 SYGVKD. The CDR3 is 12 residues long. V lost 2 bases and J lost 5, with 4 bases in between. Here the CDR3 reads CAISEVDQPQHF. DNA of the CDR3: TGTGCCATCAGTGAGGTGGATCAGCCCCAGCATTTT.

This clonotype appeared a few times. This chain joins TRBV27 and TRBJ2-3; D is unclear. The CDR3 covers 14 residues. The V gene's germline CDR1 is MNHEY and CDR2 SMNVEV (reference sequence). The V gene lost 3 bases and the J gene lost 0 bases, with 7 bases spanning the gap. The CDR3 coding sequence is TGTGCCAGCAGTTTTAACCCTAGCACAGATACGCAGTATTTT. Residues: CASSFNPSTDTQYF.

This chain joins TRBV5-1 and TRBJ2-1; no clear D gene. Per germline, CDR1 SGHRS and CDR2 YFSETQ. V was clipped by 4 bases and J by 4 bases, with 9 bases between them. The CDR3 extends over 13 amino acids. The CDR3 DNA sequence: TGCGCCAGCAGCCTCGAGAGTTACAATGAGCAGTTCTTC. It translates to CASSLESYNEQFF.

This clonotype was observed a handful of times. The V gene is TRBV6-2 or TRBV6-3, the J gene TRBJ2-1; no reliable D call. CDR1 and CDR2 from the germline V gene are MNHEY and SVGEGT. V lost 6 bases to trimming and J lost 4 bases, with 10 bases between them. This CDR3 is built from 13 residues. CDR3 residues: CASSHALYNEQFF. CDR3 coding DNA: TGTGCCAGCAGCCACGCGCTATACAATGAGCAGTTCTTC.

This clonotype was observed a handful of times. The chain combines TRBV18 with TRBJ2-5, with TRBD2 matching over 12 bases. Germline lookup yields CDR1 KGHSH and CDR2 LQKENI. This CDR3 has 18 amino acids. V gave up 10 bases and J gave up 1 base; unmatched junction bases: 16. In DNA, the CDR3 is TGTGCCACGCAACAAAGACTAGCGGGGGCGCCAGGCCAAGAGACCCAGTACTTC. Its translation: CATQQRLAGAPGQETQYF.

This clonotype was seen repeatedly, ten times or more. The rearrangement joins TRBV12-3 or TRBV12-4 to TRBJ1-3, with unresolved D. V lost 1 base to trimming and J lost 0 bases, with 1 base between them. This CDR3 contains 13 residues. The CDR3 DNA follows: TGTGCCAGCAGTTTAGTCTCTGGAAACACCATATATTTT. The encoded protein is CASSLVSGNTIYF.

This clonotype was detected many times. The chain recombines TRBV6-4 with TRBJ2-3, with 7 bases that match TRBD1. Germline CDR1 MRHNA, CDR2 SNTAGT. The CDR3 sequence is 15 residues long. With V trimmed by 0 bases and J by 3 bases, 3 bases remained unmatched. DNA of the CDR3: TGTGCCAGCAGTGACTCACAGGGGTCAACAGATACGCAGTATTTT. This sequence encodes CASSDSQGSTDTQYF.

The chain employs TRBV6-2 or TRBV6-3 and TRBJ2-7; D uncertain. This CDR3 contains 13 residues. Germline V CDR1 and CDR2: MNHEY, SVGEGT. V lost 5 bases to trimming and J lost 3 bases, with 11 bases between them. The CDR3 bases are TGTGCCAGCAGTGAAGTCAACCTCTACGAGCAGTACTTC. This sequence encodes CASSEVNLYEQYF.